What follows is one TCR beta chain and its context. Its antigen is undetermined. This entry belongs to a study of CD8+ T cells in alopecia areata. Overall study results and limits: Clonality exceeded that of normal scalp in lesional scalp, most notably in alopecia totalis/universalis. Having one nonresponder leaves uncertain how baseline CD8+ expansion relates to response. Scalp sample sequencing also detects resident alphabeta T cells of normal skin.

This CDR3 contains 15 residues. Germline CDR1 MNHNY, CDR2 SVGAGI (reference sequence). The J segment lost 7 bases and the V segment lost 6 bases, leaving 8 bases of the junction unmatched. Treatment specified: oral pan-JAK inhibitor, 5-10 mg twice daily. Extracted from the samples, RNA was reverse transcribed into cDNA to serve as the sequencing template. Profiling relied on immunoSEQ multiplex PCR, and the TCRdb table lists in-frame clones only, not all of them. Here the sample spans 200,000 to 250,000 clones, less than 65% being singletons. The V gene is TRBV6-6, the J gene TRBJ2-2, with 10 bases that match TRBD1. This receptor was taken from a human donor with alopecia areata. Sequences were derived from CD4+ T cells sorted from blood, sampled at week 4, from a patient treated with tofacitinib. Here the CDR3 DNA reads TGTGCCAGCAGATTGACAGGGGGCGTTGGCGGGGAGCTGTTTTTT. Protein sequence: CASRLTGGVGGELFF.